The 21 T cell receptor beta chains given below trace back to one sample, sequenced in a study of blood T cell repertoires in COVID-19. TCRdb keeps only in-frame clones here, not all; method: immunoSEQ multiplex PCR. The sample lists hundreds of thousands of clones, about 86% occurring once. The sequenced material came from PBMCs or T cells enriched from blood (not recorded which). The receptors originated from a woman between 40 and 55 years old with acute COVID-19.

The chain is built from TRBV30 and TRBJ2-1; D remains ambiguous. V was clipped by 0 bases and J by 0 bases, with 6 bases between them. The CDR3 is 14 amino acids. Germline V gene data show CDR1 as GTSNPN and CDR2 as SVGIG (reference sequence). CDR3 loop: CAWSVTSSYNEQFF. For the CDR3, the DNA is TGTGCCTGGAGTGTTACGAGCTCCTACAATGAGCAGTTCTTC.

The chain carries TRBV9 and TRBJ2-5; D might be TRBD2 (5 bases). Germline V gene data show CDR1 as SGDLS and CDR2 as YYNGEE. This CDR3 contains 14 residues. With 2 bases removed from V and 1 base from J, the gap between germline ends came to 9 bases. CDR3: CASSVATSQETQYF. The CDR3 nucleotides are TGTGCCAGCAGCGTGGCAACTAGCCAAGAGACCCAGTACTTC.

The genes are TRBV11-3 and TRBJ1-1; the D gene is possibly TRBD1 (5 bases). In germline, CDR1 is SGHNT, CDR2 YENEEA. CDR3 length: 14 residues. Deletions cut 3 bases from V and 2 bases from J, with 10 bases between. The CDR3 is CASSFGRTNTEAFF. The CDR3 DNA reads TGTGCCAGCAGCTTCGGCAGGACAAACACTGAAGCTTTCTTT.

This CDR3 is CSASLAATYNEQFF. The CDR3 DNA reads as TGCAGTGCTAGTCTGGCGGCCACTTACAATGAGCAGTTCTTC. This chain joins TRBV20-1 and TRBJ2-1, with no clear D. Trimming cost V 3 bases and J 4 bases, with 13 bases left between them. Germline CDR1 is DFQATT and CDR2 is SNEGSKA (reference sequence). The CDR3 is 14 amino acids.

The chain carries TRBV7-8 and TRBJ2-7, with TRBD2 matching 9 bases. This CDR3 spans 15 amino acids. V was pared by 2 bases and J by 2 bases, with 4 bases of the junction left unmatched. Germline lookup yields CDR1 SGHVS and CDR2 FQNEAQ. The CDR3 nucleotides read TGTGCCAGCAGCTTATTCGGGACTAGCCCCTACGAGCAGTACTTC. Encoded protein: CASSLFGTSPYEQYF.

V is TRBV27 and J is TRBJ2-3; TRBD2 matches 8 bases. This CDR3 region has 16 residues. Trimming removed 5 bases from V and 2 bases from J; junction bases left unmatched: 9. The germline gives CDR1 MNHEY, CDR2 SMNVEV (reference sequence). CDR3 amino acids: CASSPAATSVTDTQYF. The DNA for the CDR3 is TGTGCCAGCAGTCCCGCCGCGACTAGCGTCACAGATACGCAGTATTTT.

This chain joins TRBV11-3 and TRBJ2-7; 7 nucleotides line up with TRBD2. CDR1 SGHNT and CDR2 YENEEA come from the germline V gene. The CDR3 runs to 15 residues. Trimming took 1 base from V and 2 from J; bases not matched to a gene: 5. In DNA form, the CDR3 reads TGTGCCAGCAGCTTAGTTACTAGCGTGGCCTACGAGCAGTACTTC. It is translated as CASSLVTSVAYEQYF.

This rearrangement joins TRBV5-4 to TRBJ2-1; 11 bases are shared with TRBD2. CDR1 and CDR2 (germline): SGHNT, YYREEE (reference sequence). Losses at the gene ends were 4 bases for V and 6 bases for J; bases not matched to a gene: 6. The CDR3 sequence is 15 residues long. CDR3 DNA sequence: TGTGCCAGCAGCACTAGCGGGAGTTCCCGCAATGAGCAGTTCTTC. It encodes CASSTSGSSRNEQFF.

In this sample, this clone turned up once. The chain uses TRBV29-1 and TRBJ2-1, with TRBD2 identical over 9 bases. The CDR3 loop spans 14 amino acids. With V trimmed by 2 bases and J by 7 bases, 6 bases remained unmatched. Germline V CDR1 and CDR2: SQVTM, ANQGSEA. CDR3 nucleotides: TGCAGCGTTGAACGAGCGGGAGGCATGAATGAGCAGTTCTTC. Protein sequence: CSVERAGGMNEQFF.

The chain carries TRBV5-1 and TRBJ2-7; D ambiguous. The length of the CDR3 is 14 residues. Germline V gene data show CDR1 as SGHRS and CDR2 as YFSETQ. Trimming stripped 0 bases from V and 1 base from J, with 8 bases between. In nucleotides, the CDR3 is TGCGCCAGCAGCTTGGCCCTACAGTCCTACGAGCAGTACTTC. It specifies CASSLALQSYEQYF.

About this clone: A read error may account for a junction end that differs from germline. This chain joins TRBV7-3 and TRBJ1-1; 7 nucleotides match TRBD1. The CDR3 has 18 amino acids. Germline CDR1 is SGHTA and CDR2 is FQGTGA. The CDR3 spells CASSTLISIRDRHTEVFF. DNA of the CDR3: TGTGCCAGCAGCACCCTAATTAGTATACGGGACAGACACACTGAAGTTTTCTTT.

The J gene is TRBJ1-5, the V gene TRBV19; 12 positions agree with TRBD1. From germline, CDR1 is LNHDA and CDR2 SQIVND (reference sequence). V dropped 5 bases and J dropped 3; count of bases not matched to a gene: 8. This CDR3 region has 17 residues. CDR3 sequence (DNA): TGTGCCAGTAGTTCCAGGGGACAGGGGGCCTTCAATCAGCCCCAGCATTTT. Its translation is CASSSRGQGAFNQPQHF.

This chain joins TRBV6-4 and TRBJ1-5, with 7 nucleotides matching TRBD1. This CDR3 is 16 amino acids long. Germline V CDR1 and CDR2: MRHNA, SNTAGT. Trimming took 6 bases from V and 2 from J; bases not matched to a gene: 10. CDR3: CASRTHRGGGNQPQHF. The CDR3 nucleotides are TGTGCCAGCAGGACCCACAGGGGAGGAGGCAATCAGCCCCAGCATTTT.

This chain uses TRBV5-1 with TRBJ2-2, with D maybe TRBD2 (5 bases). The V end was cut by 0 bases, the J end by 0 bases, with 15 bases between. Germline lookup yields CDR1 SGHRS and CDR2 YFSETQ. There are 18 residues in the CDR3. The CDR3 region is CASSLASSGISNTGELFF. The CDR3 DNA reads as TGCGCCAGCAGCTTGGCTTCCTCCGGGATCTCGAACACCGGGGAGCTGTTTTTT.

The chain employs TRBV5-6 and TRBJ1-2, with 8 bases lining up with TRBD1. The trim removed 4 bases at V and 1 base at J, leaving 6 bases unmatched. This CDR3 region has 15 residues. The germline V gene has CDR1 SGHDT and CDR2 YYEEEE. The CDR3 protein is CASSTTTGVNYGYTF. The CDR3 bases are TGTGCCAGCAGCACAACGACAGGGGTTAACTATGGCTACACCTTC.

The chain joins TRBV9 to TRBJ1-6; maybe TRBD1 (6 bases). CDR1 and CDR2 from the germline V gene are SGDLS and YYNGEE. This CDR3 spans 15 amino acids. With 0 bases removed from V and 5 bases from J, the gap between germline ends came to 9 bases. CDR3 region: CASSVADSNNSPLHF. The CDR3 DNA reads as TGTGCCAGCAGCGTAGCGGACAGTAATAATTCACCCCTCCACTTT.

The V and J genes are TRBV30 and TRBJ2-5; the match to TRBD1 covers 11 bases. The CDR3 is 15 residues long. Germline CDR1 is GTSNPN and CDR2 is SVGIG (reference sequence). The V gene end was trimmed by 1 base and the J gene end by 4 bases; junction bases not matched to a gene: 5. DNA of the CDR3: TGTGCCTGGAGTGCGGACAGGGGGCTCGGAGAGACCCAGTACTTC. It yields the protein CAWSADRGLGETQYF.

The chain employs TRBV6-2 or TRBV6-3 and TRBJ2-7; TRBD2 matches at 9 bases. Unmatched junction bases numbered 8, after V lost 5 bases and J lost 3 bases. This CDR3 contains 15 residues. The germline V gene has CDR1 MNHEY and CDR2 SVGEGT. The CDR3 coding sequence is TGTGCCAGCAGTCAAGGGCCGACTAGCGGCTACGAGCAGTACTTC. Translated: CASSQGPTSGYEQYF.

The CDR3 bases are TGTGCCAGCAGTACCGGGACTAGCGGGACCTACGAGCAGTACTTC. It specifies CASSTGTSGTYEQYF. The rearrangement uses TRBV6-6 and TRBJ2-7; 13 bases map to TRBD2. This CDR3 has 15 residues. Germline V CDR1 and CDR2: MNHNY, SVGAGI (reference sequence). After removal of 5 bases from V and 2 bases from J, the junction contained 3 bases not matched to a gene.

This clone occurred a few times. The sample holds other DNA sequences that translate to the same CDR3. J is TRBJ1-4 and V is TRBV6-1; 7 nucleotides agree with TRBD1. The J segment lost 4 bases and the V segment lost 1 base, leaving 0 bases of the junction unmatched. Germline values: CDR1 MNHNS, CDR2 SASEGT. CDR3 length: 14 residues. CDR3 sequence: CASSEGQGNEKLFF. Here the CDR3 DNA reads TGTGCCAGCAGTGAAGGACAGGGTAATGAAAAACTGTTTTTT.

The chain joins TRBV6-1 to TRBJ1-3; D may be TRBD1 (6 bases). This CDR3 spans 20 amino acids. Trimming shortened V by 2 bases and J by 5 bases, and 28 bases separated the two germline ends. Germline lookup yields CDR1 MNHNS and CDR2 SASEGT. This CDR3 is CASSESGGRGLVAARNTIYF. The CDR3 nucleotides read TGTGCCAGCAGTGAATCCGGCGGCAGGGGATTAGTTGCCGCGAGAAACACCATATATTTT.